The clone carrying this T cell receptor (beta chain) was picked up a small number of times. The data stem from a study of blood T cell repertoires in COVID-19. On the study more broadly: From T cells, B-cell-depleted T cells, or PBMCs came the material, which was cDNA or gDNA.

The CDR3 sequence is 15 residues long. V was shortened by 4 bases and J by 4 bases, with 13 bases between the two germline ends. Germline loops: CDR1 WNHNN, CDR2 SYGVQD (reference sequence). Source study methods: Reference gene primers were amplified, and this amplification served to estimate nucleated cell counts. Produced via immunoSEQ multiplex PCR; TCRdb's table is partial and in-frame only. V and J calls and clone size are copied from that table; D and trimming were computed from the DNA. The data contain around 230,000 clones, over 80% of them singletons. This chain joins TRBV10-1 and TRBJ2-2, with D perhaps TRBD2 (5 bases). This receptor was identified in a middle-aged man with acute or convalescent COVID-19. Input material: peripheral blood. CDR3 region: CASSAPGLGTGELFF. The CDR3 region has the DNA TGCGCCAGCAGTGCGCCAGGACTGGGCACCGGGGAGCTGTTTTTT.